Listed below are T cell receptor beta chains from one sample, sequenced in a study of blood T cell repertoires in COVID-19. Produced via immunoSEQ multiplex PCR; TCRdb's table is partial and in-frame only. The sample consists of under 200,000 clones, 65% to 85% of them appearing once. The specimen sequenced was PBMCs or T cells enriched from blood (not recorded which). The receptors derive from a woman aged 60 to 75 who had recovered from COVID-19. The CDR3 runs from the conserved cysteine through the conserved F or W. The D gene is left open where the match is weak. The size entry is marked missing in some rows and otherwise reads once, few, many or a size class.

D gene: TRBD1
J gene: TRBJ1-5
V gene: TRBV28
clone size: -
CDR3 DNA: TGTGCCAGCAGCAGGGACAGCAGTTCACGGCCCCAGCATTTT
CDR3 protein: CASSRDSSSRPQHF

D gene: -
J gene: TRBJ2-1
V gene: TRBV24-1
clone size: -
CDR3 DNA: TGTGCCACCAGTGAGGGGGGTGAGCAGTTCTTC
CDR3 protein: CATSEGGEQFF

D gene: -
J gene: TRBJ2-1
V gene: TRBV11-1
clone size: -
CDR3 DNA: TGTGCCAGCAGCTTATTTTCGGGGAGTGGGAATGAGCAGTTCTTC
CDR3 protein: CASSLFSGSGNEQFF

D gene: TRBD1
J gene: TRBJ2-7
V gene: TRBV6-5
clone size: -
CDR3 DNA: TGTGCCAGCAGCGTTACAGGGGCCTACGAGCAGTACTTC
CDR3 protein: CASSVTGAYEQYF

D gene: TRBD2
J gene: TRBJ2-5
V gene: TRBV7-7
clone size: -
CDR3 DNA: TGTGCTAGCAGCTTAGCCGGGGGGGGCCTATGGGAGACCCAGTACTTC
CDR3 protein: CASSLAGGGLWETQYF

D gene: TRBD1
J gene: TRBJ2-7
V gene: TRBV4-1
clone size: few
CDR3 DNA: TGCGCCAGCAGCCCGTTATTACAGGGACAGGAGCAGTACTTC
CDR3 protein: CASSPLLQGQEQYF

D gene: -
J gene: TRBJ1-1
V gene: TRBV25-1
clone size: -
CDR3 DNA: TGTGCCAGCAGTATTTACAGTGAAGCTTTCTTT
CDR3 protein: CASSIYSEAFF

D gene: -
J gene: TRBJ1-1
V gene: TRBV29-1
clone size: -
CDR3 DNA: TGCAGCGTTGGGTGGCAGGGTAACACTGAAGCTTTCTTT
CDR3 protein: CSVGWQGNTEAFF

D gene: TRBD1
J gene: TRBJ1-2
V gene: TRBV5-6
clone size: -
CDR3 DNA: TGTGCCAGCAGCTTGGAAGGACAGGGAGTACATGGCTACACCTTC
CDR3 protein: CASSLEGQGVHGYTF

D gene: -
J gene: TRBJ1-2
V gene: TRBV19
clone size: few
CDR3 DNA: TGTGCCAGTAGTTCCGGGGGAGTTACAGCCTACTATGGCTACACCTTC
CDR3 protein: CASSSGGVTAYYGYTF

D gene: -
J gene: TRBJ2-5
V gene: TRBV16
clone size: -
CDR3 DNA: TGTGCCAGCAGCCAAACAGGATTTCAAGAGACCCAGTACTTC
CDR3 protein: CASSQTGFQETQYF

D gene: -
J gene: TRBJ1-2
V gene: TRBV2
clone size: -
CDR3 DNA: TGTGCCAGCAGTGAAAGGGGCGGCCTCGGGGGCTACACCTTC
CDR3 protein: CASSERGGLGGYTF

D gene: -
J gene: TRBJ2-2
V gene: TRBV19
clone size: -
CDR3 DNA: TGTGCCAGTAGTAAGGAGGGGTCCGGGGAGCTGTTTTTT
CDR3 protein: CASSKEGSGELFF

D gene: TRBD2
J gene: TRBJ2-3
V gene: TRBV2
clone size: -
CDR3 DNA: TGTGCCAGCGCCCTCGGGGGGGGCGCGGATACGCAGTATTTT
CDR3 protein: CASALGGGADTQYF

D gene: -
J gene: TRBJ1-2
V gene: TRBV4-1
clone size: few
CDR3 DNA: TGCGCCAGCAGCGATTTCGGAAGACGGGTCGTGGGCTACACCTTC
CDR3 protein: CASSDFGRRVVGYTF

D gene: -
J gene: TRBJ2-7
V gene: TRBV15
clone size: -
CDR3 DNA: TGTGCCACCAGCAGCGATGCTCTTACCGACAGATCCTACGAGCAGTACTTC
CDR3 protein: CATSSDALTDRSYEQYF

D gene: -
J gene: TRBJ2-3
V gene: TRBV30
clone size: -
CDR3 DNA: TGTGCCTGGAGTGTAGGCGGTCCGGTGGCAGATACGCAGTATTTT
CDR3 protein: CAWSVGGPVADTQYF

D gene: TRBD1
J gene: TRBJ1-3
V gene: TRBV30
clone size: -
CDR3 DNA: TGTGCCTGGAGCTGGACAGGATCGGCAGGAAACACCATATATTTT
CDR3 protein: CAWSWTGSAGNTIYF

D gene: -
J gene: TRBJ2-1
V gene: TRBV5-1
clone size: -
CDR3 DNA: TGCGCCAGCAGCCGACGACAGAACTACAATGAGCAGTTCTTC
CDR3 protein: CASSRRQNYNEQFF

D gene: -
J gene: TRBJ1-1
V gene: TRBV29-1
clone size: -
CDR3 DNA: TGCAGCGTTGCAGGGCGGCGCACTGAAGCTTTCTTT
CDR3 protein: CSVAGRRTEAFF

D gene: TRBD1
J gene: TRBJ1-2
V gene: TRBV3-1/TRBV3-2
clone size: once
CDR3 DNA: TGTGCCAGCAGCCAAATTGACAGGGCCGGGGGCTACACCTTC
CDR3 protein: CASSQIDRAGGYTF

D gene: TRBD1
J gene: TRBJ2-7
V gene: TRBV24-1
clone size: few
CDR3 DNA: TGTGCCACCAGTGATGGGACAGCCAGCTCCTACGAGCAGTACTTC
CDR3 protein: CATSDGTASSYEQYF

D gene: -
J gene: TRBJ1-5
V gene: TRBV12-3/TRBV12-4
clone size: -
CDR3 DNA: TGTGCCAGCAGTTTAGACGGTCAGCCCCAGCATTTT
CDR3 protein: CASSLDGQPQHF

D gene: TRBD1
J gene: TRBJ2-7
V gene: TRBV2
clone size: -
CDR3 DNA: TGTGCCAGCAGTGCCCTAGAACAGGGGGCTCAGTACTTC
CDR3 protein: CASSALEQGAQYF

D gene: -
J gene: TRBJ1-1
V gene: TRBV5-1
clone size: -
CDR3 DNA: TGCGCCAGCAGCTTCACCGGGGACACTGAAGCTTTCTTT
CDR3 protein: CASSFTGDTEAFF

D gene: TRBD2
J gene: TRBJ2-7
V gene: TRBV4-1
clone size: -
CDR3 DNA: TGCGCCAGCAGCCCTTATTATAGCGGGGGGATACCCGAGCAGTACTTC
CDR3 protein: CASSPYYSGGIPEQYF

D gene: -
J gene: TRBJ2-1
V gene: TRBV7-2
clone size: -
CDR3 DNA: TGTGCCAGCAGCTTAGTTTCCGGGGGGCTCTACAATGAGCAGTTCTTC
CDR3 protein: CASSLVSGGLYNEQFF

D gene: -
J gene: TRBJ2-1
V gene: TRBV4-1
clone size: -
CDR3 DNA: TGCGCCAGCAGCCAACTTTTTCAGGTCATACGACACAATGAGCAGTTCTTC
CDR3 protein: CASSQLFQVIRHNEQFF

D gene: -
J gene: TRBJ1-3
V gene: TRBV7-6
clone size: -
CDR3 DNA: TGTGCCAGCAGCCGAACATTTAACCCGGGGTATGGAAACACCATATATTTT
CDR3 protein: CASSRTFNPGYGNTIYF

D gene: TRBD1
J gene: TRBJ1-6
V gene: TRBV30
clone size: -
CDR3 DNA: TGTGCCTGGAGTGCGACAGGGTTGGACTCACCCCTCCACTTT
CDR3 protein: CAWSATGLDSPLHF

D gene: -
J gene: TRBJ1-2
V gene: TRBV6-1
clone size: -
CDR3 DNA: TGTGCCAGCAGTGAAGGCCAGGGGCGTATTGCTGGCTACACCTTC
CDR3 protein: CASSEGQGRIAGYTF

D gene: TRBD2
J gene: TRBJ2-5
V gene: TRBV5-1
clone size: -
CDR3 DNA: TGCGCCAGCAGCTTCGGTAGCGGGGGGGTCCAAGAGACCCAGTACTTC
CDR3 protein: CASSFGSGGVQETQYF

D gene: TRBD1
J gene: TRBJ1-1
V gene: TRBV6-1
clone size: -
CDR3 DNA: TGTGCCAGCAGTGAAAGAAGACAGGGGGCCCTAAGGAGGGCTTTCTTT
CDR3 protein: CASSERRQGALRRAFF

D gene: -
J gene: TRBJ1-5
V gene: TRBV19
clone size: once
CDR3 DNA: TGTGCCAGTAGCAACAGGATCAATCAGCCCCAGCATTTT
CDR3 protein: CASSNRINQPQHF

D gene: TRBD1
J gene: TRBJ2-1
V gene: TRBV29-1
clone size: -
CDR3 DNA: TGCAGCGTTGATATGGGACAGGGGAGCAATGAGCAGTTCTTC
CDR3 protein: CSVDMGQGSNEQFF